The clone carrying this TCR beta chain was counted between two and nine times. Per the original methods: How many nucleated cells were present was estimated from reference gene primer amplification. Some clones are missing from TCRdb's copy, which holds only in-frame ones; the method was immunoSEQ multiplex PCR. V and J calls and clone size come straight from that table; D and trimming were deduced from the DNA. Among approximately 250,000 clones listed, around nine tenths were seen once. This CDR3 region has 16 residues. V was pared by 6 bases and J by 0 bases, with 9 bases of the junction left unmatched. CDR1 and CDR2 (germline): LNHDA, SQIVND (reference sequence). This specimen belongs to a study of blood T cell repertoires in COVID-19. About the study: Acute and convalescent COVID-19 specimens originated in the United States, Italy and Spain. PBMCs, B-cell-depleted T cells, or T cells were the source of the cDNA or gDNA that made up the material.

This sequence originates from a man between 40 and 49 years old with active or convalescent COVID-19. The genes are TRBV19 and TRBJ1-2; 8 bases align to TRBD1. Source material: peripheral blood. This CDR3 reads CASRVEGQVPNYGYTF. In DNA form, the CDR3 reads TGTGCCAGTAGGGTTGAGGGACAGGTCCCTAACTATGGCTACACCTTC.